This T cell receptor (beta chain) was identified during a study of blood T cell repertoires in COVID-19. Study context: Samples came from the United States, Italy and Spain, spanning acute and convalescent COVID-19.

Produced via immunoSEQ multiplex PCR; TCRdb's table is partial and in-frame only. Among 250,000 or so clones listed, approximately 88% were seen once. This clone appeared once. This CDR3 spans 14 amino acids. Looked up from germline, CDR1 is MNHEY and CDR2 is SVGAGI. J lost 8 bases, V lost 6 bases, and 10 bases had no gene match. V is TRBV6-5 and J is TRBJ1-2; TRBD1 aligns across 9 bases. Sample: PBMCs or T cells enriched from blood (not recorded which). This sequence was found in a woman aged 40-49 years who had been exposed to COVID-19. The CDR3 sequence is CASRPGTGWEGYTF. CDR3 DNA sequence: TGTGCCAGCAGACCCGGGACAGGGTGGGAGGGCTACACCTTC.